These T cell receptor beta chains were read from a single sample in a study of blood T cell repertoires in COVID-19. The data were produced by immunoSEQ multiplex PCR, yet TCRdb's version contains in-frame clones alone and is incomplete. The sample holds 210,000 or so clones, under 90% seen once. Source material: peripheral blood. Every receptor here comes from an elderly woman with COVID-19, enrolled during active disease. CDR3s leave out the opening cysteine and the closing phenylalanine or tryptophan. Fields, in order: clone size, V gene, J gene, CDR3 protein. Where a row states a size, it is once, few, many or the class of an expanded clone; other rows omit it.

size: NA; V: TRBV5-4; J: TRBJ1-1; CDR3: ASRGANTEAF
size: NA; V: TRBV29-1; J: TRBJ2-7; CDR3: SVGQAYEQY
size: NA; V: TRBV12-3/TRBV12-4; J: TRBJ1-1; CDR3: ASSSDTRNAF
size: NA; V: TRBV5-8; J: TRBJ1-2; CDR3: ASSLTGRAYGYT
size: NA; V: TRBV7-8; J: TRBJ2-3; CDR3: ASSLEGLANTQY
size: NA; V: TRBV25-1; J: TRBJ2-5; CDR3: ASSVSGDSAETQY
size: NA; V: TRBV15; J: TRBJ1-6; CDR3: ATSSRQGGDALH
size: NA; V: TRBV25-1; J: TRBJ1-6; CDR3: ASRTGNSPLH
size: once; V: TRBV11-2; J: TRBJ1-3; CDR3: ASSSDSSGNTIY
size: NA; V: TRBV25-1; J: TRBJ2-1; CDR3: ASSERGYSYNEQF
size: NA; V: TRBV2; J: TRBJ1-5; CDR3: ASMRDRVNQPQH
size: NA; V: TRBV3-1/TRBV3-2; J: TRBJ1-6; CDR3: ASSLGTNEASPLH
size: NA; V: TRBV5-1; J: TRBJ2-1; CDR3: ASSPGEGVILYNEQF
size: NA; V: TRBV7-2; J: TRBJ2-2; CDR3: ASSPSGWTGGNTGELF
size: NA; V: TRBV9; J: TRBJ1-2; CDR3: ASSPGQERQYTENYGYT
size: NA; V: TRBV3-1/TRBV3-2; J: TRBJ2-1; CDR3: ASSQVGEQF
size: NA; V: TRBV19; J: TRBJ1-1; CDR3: ASSKSRSLLNTEAF
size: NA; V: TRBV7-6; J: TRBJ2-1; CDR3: ASSLVASTSVGEQF
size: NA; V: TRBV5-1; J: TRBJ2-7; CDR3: ASSTGTGYEQY
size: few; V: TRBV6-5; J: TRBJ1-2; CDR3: ASSRQGQGVKGYT
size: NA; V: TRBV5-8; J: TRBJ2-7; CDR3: ASSPGGTYEQY
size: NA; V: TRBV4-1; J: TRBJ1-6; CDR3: ASSQGQISPLH
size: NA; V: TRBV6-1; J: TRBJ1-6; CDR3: ASSEGAGVRSPLH
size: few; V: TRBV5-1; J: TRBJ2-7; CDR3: ASSSLAGGPEYEQY
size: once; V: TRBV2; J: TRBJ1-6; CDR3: ASTPQGRALH